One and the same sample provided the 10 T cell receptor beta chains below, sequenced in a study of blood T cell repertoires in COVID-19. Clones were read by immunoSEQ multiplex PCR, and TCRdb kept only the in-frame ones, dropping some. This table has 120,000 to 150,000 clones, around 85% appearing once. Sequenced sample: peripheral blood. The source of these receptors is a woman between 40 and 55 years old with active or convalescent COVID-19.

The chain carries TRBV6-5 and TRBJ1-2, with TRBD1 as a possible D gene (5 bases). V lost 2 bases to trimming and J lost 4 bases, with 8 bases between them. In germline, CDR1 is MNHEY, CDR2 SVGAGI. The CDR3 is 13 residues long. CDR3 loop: CASSYIGVYGYTF. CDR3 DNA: TGTGCCAGCAGTTACATAGGGGTCTATGGCTACACCTTC.

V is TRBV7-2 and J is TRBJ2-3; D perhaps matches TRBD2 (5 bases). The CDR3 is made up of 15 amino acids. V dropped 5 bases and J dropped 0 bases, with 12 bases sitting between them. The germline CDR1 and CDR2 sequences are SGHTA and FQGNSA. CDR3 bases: TGTGCCAGCAGCGTGGCGGGCACTAGCACAGATACGCAGTATTTT. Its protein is CASSVAGTSTDTQYF. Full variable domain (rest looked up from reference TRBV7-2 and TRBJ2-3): GAGVSQSPSNKVTEKGKDVELRCDPISGHTALYWYRQSLGQGLEFLIYFQGNSAPDKSGLPSDRFSAERTGGSVSTLTIQRTQQEDSAVYLCASSVAGTSTDTQYFGPGTRLTVL.

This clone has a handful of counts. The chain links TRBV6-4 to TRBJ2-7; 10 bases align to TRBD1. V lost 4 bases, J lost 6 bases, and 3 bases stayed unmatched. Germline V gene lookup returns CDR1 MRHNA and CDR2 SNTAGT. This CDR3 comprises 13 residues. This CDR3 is CASSGDRGREQYF. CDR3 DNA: TGTGCCAGCAGTGGCGACAGGGGGCGCGAGCAGTACTTC.

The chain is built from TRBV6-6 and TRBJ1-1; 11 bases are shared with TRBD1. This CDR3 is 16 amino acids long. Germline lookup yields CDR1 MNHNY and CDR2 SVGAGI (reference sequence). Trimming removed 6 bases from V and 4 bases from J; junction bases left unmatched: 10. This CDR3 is CASRTRTGGGSTEAFF. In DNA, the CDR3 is TGTGCCAGCAGAACGAGGACAGGGGGCGGTTCCACTGAAGCTTTCTTT.

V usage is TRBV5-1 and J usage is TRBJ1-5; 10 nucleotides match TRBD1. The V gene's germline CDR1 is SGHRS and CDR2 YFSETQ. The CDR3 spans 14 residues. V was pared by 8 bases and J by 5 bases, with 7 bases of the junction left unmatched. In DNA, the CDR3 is TGCGCCAGTCGCCCGGGACAGGGGTATCAGCCCCAGCATTTT. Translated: CASRPGQGYQPQHF.

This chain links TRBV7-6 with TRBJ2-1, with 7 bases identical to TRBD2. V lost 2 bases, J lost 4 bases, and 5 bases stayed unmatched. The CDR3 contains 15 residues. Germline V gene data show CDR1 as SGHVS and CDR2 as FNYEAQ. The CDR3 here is CASSLWAGVYNEQFF. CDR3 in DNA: TGTGCCAGCAGCTTATGGGCGGGGGTGTACAATGAGCAGTTCTTC. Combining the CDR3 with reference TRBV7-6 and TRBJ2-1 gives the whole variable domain GAGVSQSPRYKVTKRGQDVALRCDPISGHVSLYWYRQALGQGPEFLTYFNYEAQQDKSGLPNDRFSAERPEGSISTLTIQRTEQRDSAMYRCASSLWAGVYNEQFFGPGTRLTVL.

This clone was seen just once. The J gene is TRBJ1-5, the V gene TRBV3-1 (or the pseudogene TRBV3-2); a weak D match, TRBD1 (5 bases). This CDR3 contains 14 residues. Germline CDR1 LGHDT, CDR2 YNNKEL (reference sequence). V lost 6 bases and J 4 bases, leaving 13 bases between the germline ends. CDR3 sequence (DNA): TGTGCCAGCAGTCCTGACAGAACAAATCAGCCCCAGCATTTT. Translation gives CASSPDRTNQPQHF.

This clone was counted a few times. CDR3 sequence reads: CASSSAQGALSHEQYF. The CDR3, as DNA: TGTGCCAGCAGTTCCGCCCAGGGGGCCCTATCGCACGAGCAGTACTTC. V is TRBV6-5 and J is TRBJ2-7; 8 positions agree with TRBD1. V gave up 4 bases and J gave up 5 bases; unmatched junction bases: 13. From germline, CDR1 is MNHEY and CDR2 SVGAGI. CDR3 length: 16 residues.

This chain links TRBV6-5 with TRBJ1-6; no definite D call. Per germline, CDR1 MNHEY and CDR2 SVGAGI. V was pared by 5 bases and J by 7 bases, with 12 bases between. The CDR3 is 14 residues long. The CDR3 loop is CASSPATRNSPLHF. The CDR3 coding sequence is TGTGCCAGCAGTCCCGCGACCAGGAATTCACCCCTCCACTTT.

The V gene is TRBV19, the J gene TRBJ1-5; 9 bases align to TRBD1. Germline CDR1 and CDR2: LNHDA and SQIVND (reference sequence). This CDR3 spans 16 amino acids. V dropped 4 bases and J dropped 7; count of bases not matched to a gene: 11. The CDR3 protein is CASSKQRQGGRQPQHF. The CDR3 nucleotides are TGTGCCAGTAGTAAGCAACGACAGGGGGGACGCCAGCCCCAGCATTTT.